This T cell receptor (beta chain) was documented in a study of shared clonotypes between healthy human individuals. This clone was found once. This CDR3 region has 15 residues. Per germline, CDR1 SGHDT and CDR2 YYEEEE. V lost 4 bases and J lost 4; bases outside the gene matches: 11. Some clones are missing from TCRdb's copy, which holds only in-frame ones; the method was immunoSEQ multiplex PCR. The repertoire consists of about 2.4 million clones, with 93% occurring once and the leading ten covering 0.35% to 0.45%. This chain links TRBV5-6 with TRBJ2-7; TRBD2 matches 7 bases. Input material: naive CD4+ T cells from PBMCs. Subset meaning: CD45RA+ positively selected. The sequence was collected from a man in his late teens or twenties in good health. Some clones in this sample may be carry-over from other donors' samples. CDR3 DNA: TGTGCCAGCAGCCCCCTGGGACTAAAAAATTACGAGCAGTACTTC. Its translation is CASSPLGLKNYEQYF. Based on the CDR3 plus reference TRBV5-6 and TRBJ2-7, the full variable domain is DAGVTQSPTHLIKTRGQQVTLRCSPKSGHDTVSWYQQALGQGPQFIFQYYEEEERQRGNFPDRFSGHQFPNYSSELNVNALLLGDSALYLCASSPLGLKNYEQYFGPGTRLTVT.